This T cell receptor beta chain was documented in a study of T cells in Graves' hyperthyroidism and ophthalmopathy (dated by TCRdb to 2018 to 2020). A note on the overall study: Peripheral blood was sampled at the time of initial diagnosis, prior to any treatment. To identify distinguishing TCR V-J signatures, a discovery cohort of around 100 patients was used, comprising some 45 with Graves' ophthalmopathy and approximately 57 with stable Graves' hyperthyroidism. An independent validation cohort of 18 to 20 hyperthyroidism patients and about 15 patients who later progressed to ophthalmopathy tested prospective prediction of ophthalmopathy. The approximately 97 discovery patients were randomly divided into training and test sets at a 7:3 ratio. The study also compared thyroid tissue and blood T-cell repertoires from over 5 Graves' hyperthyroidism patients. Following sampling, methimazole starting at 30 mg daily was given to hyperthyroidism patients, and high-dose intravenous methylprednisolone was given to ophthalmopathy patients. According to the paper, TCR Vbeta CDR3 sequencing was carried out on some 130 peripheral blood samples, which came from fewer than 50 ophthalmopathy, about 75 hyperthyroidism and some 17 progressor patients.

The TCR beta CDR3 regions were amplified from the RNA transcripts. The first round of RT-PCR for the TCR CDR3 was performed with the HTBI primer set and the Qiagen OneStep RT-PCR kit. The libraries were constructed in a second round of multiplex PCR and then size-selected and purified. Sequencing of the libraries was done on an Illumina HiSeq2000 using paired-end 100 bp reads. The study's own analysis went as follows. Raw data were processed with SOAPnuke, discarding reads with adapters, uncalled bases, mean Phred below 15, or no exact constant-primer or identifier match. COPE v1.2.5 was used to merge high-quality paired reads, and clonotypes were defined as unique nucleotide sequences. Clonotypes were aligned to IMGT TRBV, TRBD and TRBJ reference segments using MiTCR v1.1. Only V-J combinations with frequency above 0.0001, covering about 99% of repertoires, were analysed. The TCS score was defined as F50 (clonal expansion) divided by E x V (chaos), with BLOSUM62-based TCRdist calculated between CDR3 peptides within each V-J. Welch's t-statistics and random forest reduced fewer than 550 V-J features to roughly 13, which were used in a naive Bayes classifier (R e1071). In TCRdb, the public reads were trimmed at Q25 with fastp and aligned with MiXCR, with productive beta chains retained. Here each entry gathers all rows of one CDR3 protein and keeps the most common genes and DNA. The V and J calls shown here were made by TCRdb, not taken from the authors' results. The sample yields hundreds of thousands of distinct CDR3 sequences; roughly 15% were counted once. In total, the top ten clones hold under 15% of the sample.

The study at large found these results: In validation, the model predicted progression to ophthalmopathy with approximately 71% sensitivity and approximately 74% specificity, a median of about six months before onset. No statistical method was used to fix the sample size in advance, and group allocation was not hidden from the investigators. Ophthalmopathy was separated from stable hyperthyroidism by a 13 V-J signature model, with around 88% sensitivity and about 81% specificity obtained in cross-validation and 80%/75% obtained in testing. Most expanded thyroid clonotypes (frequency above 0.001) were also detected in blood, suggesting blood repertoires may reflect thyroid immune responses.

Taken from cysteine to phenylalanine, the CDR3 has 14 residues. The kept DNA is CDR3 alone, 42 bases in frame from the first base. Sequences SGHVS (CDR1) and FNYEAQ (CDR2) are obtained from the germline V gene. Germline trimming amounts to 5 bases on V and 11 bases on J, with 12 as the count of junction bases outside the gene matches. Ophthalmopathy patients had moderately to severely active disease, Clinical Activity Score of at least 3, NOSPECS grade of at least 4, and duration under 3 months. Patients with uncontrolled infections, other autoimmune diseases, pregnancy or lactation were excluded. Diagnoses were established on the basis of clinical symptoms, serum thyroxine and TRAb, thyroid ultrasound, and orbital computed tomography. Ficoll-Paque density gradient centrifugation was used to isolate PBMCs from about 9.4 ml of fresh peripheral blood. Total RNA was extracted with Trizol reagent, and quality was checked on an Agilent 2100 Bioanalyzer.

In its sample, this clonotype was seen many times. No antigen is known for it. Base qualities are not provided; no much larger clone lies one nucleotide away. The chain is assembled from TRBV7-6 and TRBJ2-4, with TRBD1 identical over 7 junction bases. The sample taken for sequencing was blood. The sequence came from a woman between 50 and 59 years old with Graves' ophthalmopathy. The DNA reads TGTGCCAGCAGCGACAGGACAGGCGACCCTGTTCAGTACTTC. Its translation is CASSDRTGDPVQYF.